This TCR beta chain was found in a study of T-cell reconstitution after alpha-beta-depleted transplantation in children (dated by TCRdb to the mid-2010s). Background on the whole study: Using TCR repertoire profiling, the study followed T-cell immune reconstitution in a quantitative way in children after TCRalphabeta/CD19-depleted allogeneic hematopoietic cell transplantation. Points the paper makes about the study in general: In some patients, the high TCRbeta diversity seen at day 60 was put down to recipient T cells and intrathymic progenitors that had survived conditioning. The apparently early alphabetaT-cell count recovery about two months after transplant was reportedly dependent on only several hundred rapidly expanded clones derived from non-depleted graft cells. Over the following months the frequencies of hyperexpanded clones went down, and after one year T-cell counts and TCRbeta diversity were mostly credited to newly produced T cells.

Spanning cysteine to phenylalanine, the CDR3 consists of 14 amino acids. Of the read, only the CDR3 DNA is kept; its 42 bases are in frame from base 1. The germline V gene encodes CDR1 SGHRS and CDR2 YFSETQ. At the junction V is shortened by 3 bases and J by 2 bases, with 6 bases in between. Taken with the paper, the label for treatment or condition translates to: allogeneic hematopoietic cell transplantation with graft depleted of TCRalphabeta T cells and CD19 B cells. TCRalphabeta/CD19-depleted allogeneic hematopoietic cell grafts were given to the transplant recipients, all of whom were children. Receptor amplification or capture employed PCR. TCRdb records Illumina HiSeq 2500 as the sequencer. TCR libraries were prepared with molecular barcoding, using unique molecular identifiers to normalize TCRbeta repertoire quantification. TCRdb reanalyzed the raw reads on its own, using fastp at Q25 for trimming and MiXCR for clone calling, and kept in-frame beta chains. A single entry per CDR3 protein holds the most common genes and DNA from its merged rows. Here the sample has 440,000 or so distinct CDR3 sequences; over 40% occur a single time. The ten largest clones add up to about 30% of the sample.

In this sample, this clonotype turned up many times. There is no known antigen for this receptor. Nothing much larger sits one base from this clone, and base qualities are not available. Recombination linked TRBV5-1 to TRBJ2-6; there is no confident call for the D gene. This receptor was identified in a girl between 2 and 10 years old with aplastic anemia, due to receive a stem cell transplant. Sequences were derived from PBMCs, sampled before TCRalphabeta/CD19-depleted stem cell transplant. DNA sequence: TGCGCCAGCAGCTCGGAAACTGGGGCCAACGTCCTGACTTTC. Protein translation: CASSSETGANVLTF.